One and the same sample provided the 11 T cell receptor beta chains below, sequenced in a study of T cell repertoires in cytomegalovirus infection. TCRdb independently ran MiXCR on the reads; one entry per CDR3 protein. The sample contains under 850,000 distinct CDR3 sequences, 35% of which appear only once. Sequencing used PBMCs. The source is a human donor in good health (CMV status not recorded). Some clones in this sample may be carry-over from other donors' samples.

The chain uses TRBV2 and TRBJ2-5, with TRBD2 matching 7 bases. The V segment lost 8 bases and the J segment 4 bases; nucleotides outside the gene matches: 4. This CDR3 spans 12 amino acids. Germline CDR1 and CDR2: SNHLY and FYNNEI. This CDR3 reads CASRVAGETQYF. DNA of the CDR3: TGTGCCAGCCGCGTAGCGGGAGAGACCCAGTACTTC.

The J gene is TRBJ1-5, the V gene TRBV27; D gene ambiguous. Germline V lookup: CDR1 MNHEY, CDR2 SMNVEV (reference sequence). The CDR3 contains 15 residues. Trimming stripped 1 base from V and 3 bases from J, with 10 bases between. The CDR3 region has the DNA TGTGCCAGCAGTTTATTCTCAACTTCCAATCAGCCCCAGCATTTT. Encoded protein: CASSLFSTSNQPQHF.

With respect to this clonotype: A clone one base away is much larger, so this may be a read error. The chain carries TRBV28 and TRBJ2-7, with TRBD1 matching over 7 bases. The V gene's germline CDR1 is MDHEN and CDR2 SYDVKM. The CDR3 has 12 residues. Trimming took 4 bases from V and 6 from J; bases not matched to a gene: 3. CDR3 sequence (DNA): TGTGCCAGCAGTTCGACAGGGTTCGAGCAGTACTTC. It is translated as CASSSTGFEQYF.

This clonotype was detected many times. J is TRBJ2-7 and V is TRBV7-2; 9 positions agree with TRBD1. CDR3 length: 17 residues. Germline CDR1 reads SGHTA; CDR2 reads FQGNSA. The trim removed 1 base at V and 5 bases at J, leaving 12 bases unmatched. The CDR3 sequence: CASSLDPGQGLFDEQYF. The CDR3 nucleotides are TGTGCCAGCAGCTTAGATCCGGGACAGGGTTTGTTCGACGAGCAGTACTTC.

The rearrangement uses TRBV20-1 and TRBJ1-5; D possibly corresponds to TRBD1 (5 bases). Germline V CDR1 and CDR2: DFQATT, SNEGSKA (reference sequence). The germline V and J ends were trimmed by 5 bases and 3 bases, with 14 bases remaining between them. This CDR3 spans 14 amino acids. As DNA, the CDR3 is TGCAGTGCTCGCCGGGGGGGAGCCAATCAGCCCCAGCATTTT. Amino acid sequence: CSARRGGANQPQHF.

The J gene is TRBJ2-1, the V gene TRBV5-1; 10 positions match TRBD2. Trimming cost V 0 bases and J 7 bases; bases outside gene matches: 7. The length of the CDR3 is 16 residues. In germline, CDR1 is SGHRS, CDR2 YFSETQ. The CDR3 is CASSLGGTSDWNEQFF. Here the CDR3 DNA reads TGCGCCAGCAGCTTGGGAGGGACTAGCGACTGGAATGAGCAGTTCTTC.

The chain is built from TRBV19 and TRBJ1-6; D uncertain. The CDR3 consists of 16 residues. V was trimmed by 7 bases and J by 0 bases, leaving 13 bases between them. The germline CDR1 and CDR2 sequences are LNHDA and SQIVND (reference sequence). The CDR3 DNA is TGTGCCAGTACTCCAGAAGGCCTCTCCTATAATTCACCCCTCCACTTT. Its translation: CASTPEGLSYNSPLHF.

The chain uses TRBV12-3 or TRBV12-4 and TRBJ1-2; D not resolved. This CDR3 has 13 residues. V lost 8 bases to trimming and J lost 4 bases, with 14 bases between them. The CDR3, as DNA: TGTGCCAGCCGGAGGATGGGGATCTATGGCTACACCTTC. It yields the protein CASRRMGIYGYTF.

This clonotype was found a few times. In DNA, the CDR3 is TGTGCCAGCAGTTTGGACTGGAGCAATCAGCCCCAGCATTTT. This encodes CASSLDWSNQPQHF. The V gene is TRBV12-3 or TRBV12-4, the J gene TRBJ1-5; no clear D. The CDR3 runs to 14 residues. Between the trimmed V and J ends, which lost 3 bases and 1 base, there was a span of 7 bases.

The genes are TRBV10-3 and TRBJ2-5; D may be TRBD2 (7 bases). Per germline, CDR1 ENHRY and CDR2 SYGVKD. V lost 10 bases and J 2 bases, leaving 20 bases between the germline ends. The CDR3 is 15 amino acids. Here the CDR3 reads CATQLEGGGQETQYF. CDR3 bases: TGTGCCACCCAACTAGAGGGAGGGGGGCAAGAGACCCAGTACTTC.

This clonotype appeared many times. The CDR3 reads CASSQDVIGVEAFF. CDR3 sequence (DNA): TGCGCCAGCAGCCAAGACGTTATAGGCGTTGAAGCTTTCTTT. This chain connects TRBV4-1 to TRBJ1-1; D uncertain. V lost 0 bases to trimming and J lost 7 bases, with 12 bases between them. The germline V gene has CDR1 MGHRA and CDR2 YSYEKL. The CDR3 is 14 residues long.